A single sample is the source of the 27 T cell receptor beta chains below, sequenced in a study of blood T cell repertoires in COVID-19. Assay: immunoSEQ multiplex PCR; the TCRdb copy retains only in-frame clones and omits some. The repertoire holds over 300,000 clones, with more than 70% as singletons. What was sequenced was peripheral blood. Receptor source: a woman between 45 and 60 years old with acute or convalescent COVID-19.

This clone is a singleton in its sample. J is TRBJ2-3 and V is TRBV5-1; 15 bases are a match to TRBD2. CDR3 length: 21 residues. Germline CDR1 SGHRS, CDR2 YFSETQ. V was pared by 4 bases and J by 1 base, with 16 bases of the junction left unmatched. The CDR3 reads CASSRKGTSGRTQQGTDTQYF. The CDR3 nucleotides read TGCGCCAGCAGCCGGAAGGGGACTAGCGGGAGGACCCAGCAGGGCACAGATACGCAGTATTTT.

CDR3 loop: CATSDVDSQNTGELFF. The CDR3 DNA reads TGTGCCACCAGTGACGTGGACAGCCAGAACACCGGGGAGCTGTTTTTT. The rearrangement uses TRBV24-1 and TRBJ2-2; TRBD1 might be the D (6 bases). The germline V gene encodes CDR1 KGHDR and CDR2 SFDVKD. This CDR3 has 16 amino acids. Trimming cost V 4 bases and J 1 base, with 12 bases left between them.

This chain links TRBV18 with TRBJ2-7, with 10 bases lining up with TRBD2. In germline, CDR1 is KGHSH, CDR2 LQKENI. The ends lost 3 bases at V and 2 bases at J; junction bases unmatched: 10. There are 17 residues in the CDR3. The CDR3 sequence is CASSPGTSDNSAYEQYF. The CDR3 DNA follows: TGTGCCAGCTCACCCGGGACTAGCGACAATTCGGCCTACGAGCAGTACTTC.

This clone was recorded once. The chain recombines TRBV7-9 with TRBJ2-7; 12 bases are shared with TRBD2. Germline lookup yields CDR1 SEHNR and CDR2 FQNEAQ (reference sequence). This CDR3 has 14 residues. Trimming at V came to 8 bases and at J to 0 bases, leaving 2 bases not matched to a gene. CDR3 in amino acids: CASGLAGPSYEQYF. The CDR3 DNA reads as TGTGCCAGCGGACTAGCGGGACCCTCCTACGAGCAGTACTTC. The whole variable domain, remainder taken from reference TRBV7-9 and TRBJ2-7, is DTGVSQNPRHKITKRGQNVTFRCDPISEHNRLYWYRQTLGQGPEFLTYFQNEAQLEKSRLLSDRFSAERPKGSFSTLEIQRTEQGDSAMYLCASGLAGPSYEQYFGPGTRLTVT.

In DNA form, the CDR3 reads TGTGCCAGCAGTTTAGCAGGCCTTAATTCACCCCTCCACTTT. As protein: CASSLAGLNSPLHF. V and J are TRBV27 and TRBJ1-6, with D unresolved. Per germline, CDR1 MNHEY and CDR2 SMNVEV (reference sequence). The V gene lost 2 bases and the J gene lost 6 bases, with 8 bases spanning the gap. The CDR3 loop spans 14 amino acids.

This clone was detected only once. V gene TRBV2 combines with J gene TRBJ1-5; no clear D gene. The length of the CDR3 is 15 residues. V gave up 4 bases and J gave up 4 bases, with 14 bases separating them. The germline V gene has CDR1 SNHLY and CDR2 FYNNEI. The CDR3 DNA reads TGTGCCAGCAGTGCCCGGGCCGGGGTTAATCAGCCCCAGCATTTT. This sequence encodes CASSARAGVNQPQHF.

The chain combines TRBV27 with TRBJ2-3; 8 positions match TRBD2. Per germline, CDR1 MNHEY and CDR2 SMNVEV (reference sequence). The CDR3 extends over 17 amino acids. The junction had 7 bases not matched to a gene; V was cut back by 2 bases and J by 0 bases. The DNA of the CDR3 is TGTGCCAGCAGTTTAGAGGCCGCTAGCGGGAGCACAGATACGCAGTATTTT. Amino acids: CASSLEAASGSTDTQYF.

This CDR3 reads CASSLEGQGSSSPLHF. The CDR3 nucleotides read TGTGCCAGCAGCTTGGAAGGACAGGGATCGAGCTCACCCCTCCACTTT. The chain uses TRBV7-2 and TRBJ1-6; TRBD1 matches 8 bases. This CDR3 is built from 16 residues. With 3 bases clipped from V and 10 bases from J, the junction kept 11 bases outside the gene matches. CDR1 is SGHTA, CDR2 FQGNSA, per germline.

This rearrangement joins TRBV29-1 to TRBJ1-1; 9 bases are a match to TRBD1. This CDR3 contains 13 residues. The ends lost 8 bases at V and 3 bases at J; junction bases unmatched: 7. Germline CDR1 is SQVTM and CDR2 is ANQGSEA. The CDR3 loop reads CSYQRTGDTEAFF. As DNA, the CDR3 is TGCAGCTATCAGAGGACAGGGGACACTGAAGCTTTCTTT.

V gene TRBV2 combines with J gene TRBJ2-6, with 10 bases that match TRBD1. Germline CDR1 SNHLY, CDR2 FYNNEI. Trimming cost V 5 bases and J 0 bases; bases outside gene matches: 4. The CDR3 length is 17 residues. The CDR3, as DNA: TGTGCCAGCAGTAGGGGACAGGGGCTCTCTGGGGCCAACGTCCTGACTTTC. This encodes CASSRGQGLSGANVLTF.

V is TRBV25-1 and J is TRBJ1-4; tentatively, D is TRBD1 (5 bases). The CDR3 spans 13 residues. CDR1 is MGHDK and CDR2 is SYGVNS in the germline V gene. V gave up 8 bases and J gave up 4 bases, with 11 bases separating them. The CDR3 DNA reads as TGTGCCAGCGAAGACAGAATTAATGAAAAACTGTTTTTT. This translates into CASEDRINEKLFF. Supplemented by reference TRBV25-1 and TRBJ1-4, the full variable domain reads EADIYQTPRYLVIGTGKKITLECSQTMGHDKMYWYQQDPGMELHLIHYSYGVNSTEKGDLSSESTVSRIRTEHFPLTLESARPSHTSQYLCASEDRINEKLFFGSGTQLSVL.

This CDR3 is CASSDSGGTYNEQFF. DNA for the CDR3: TGTGCCAGTTCCGATAGCGGGGGTACCTACAATGAGCAGTTCTTC. This sequence joins TRBV19 and TRBJ2-1, with TRBD2 matching 9 bases. CDR1 LNHDA and CDR2 SQIVND come from the germline V gene (reference sequence). This CDR3 is 15 amino acids long. V shed 8 bases and J 2 bases; nucleotides not matched to a gene: 7. Variable domain in full (rest from reference TRBV19 and TRBJ2-1): DGGITQSPKYLFRKEGQNVTLSCEQNLNHDAMYWYRQDPGQGLRLIYYSQIVNDFQKGDIAEGYSVSREKKESFPLTVTSAQKNPTAFYLCASSDSGGTYNEQFFGPGTRLTVL.

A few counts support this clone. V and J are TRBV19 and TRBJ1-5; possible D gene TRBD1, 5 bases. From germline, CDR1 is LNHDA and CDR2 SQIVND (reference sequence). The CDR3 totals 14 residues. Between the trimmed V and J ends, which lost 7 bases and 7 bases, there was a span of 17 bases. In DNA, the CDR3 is TGTGCCAGTACATCTACAGGAGCAGGACAGCCCCAGCATTTT. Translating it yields CASTSTGAGQPQHF. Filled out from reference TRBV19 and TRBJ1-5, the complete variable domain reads DGGITQSPKYLFRKEGQNVTLSCEQNLNHDAMYWYRQDPGQGLRLIYYSQIVNDFQKGDIAEGYSVSREKKESFPLTVTSAQKNPTAFYLCASTSTGAGQPQHFGDGTRLSIL.

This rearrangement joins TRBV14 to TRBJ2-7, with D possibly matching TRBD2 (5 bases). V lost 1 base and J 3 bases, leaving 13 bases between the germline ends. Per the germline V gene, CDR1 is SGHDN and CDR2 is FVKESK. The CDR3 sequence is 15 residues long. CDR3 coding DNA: TGTGCCAGCAGCCAAGGGCCTAGCAGAGGCTACGAGCAGTACTTC. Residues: CASSQGPSRGYEQYF.

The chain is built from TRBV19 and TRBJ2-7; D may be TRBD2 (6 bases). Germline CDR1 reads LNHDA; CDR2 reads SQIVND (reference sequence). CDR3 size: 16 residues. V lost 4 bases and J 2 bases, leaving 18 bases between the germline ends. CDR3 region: CASSRGLPRGTYEQYF. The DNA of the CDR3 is TGTGCCAGTAGTAGGGGACTCCCTCGGGGTACCTACGAGCAGTACTTC.

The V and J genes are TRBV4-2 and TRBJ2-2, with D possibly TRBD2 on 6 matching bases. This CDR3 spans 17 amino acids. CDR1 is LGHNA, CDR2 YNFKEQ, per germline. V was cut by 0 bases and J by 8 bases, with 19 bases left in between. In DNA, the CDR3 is TGTGCCAGCAGCCAAGATCTGACGGGGGAGAACGAGGGGGAGCTGTTTTTT. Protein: CASSQDLTGENEGELFF.

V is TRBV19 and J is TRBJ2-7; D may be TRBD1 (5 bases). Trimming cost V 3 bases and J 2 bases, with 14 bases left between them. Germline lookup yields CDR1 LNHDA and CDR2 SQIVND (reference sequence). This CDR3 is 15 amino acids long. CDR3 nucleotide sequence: TGTGCCAGTAGTATGGGGCTTCTTAATCCCTACGAGCAGTACTTC. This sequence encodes CASSMGLLNPYEQYF. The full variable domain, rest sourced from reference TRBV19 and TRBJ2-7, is DGGITQSPKYLFRKEGQNVTLSCEQNLNHDAMYWYRQDPGQGLRLIYYSQIVNDFQKGDIAEGYSVSREKKESFPLTVTSAQKNPTAFYLCASSMGLLNPYEQYFGPGTRLTVT.

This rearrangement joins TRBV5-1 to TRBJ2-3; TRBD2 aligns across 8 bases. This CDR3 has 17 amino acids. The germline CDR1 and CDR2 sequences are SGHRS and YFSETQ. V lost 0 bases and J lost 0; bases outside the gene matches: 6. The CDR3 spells CASSLAPLAGSTDTQYF. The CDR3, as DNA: TGCGCCAGCAGCTTGGCCCCCCTAGCGGGTAGCACAGATACGCAGTATTTT.

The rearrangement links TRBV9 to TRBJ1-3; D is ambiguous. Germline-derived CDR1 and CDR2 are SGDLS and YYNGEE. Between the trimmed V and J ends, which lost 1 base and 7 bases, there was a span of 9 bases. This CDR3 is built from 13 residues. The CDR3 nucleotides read TGTGCCAGCAGCGTAAGTCTAGCGAACACCATATATTTT. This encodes CASSVSLANTIYF.

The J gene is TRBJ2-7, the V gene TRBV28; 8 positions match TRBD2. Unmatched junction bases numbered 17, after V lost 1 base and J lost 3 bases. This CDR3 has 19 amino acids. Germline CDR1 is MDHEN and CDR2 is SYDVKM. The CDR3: CASSLSVFSLGLGRYEQYF. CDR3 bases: TGTGCCAGCAGTTTATCGGTTTTTAGTTTGGGACTAGGGCGCTACGAGCAGTACTTC.

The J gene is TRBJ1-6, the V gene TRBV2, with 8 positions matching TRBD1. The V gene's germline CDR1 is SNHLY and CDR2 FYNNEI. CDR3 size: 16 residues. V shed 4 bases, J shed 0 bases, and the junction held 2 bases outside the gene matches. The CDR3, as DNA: TGTGCCAGCAGTGGGACAGGGAGCTCCTATAATTCACCCCTCCACTTT. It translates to CASSGTGSSYNSPLHF.

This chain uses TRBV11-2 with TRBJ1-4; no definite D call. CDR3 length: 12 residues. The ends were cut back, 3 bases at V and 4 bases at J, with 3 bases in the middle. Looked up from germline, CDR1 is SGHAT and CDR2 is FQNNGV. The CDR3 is CASSFGNEKLFF. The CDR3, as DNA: TGTGCCAGCAGCTTCGGTAATGAAAAACTGTTTTTT.

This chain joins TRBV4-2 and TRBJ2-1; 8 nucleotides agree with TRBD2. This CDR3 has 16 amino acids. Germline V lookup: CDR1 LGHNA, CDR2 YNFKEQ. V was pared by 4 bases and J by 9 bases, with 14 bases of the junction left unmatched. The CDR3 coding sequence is TGTGCCAGCAGCCCCCCAGGGGCGGGAGGCAGGGGTGAGCAGTTCTTC. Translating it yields CASSPPGAGGRGEQFF.

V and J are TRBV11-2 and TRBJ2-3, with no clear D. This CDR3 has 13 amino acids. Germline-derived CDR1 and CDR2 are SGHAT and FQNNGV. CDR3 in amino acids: CATAPTFTDTQYF. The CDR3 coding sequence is TGTGCTACCGCTCCTACCTTCACAGATACGCAGTATTTT.

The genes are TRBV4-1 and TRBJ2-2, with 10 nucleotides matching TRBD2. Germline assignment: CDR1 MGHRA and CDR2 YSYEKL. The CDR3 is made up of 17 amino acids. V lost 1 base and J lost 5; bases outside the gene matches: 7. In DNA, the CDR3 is TGCGCCAGCAGCCAAGGTTTAGCGGGAGGCGGAACCGGGGAGCTGTTTTTT. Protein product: CASSQGLAGGGTGELFF.

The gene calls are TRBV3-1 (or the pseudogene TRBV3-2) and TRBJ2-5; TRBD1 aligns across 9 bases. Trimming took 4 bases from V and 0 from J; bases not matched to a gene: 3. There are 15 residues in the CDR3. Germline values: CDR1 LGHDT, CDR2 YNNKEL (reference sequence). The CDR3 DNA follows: TGTGCCAGCAGCCCTAGGGACAGGGACCAAGAGACCCAGTACTTC. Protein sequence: CASSPRDRDQETQYF.

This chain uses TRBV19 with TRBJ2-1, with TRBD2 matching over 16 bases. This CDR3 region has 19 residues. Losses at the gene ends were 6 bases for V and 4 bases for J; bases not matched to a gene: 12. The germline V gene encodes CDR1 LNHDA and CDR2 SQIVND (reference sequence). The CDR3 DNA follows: TGTGCCAGTAGACGCCCCCTGGGGACTAGCGGGAGGGCTTACAATGAGCAGTTCTTC. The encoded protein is CASRRPLGTSGRAYNEQFF.